The clone carrying this TCR beta chain was recorded many times. Its antigen is as yet unknown. The 5'RACE template-switching step produced TCR cDNA and added a universal primer site and UMIs. TCRdb fed the 5' RACE reads into MiXCR, producing one record per CDR3 protein. The sample lists about 250,000 distinct CDR3 sequences, about 3.7% occurring once. This entry is derived from a study of T cells after yellow fever vaccination. Looking at the study overall: The authors prepared low-cell-number fractions using SMART-Seq v4 Ultra Low Input. General study results and limits: Subsequent booster samples again held most clones from primary vaccination (nearly 98% CD4, approximately 86% CD8).

V lost 8 bases, J lost 0 bases, and 16 bases stayed unmatched. The CDR3 covers 18 residues. Per germline, CDR1 MNHEY and CDR2 SVGEGT. The receptor's source is a man aged 18 to 29 who received the YFV17D yellow fever vaccine. This chain connects TRBV6-2 or TRBV6-3 to TRBJ1-5; TRBD1 matches at 7 bases. This specimen was PBMCs, taken 15 days after the yellow fever booster vaccination. The CDR3 reads CASAAGQRIGYSNQPQHF. As DNA, the CDR3 is TGTGCCAGCGCCGCGGGACAGCGAATCGGTTATAGCAATCAGCCCCAGCATTTT.